One and the same sample provided the 7 T cell receptor beta chains below, sequenced in a study of blood T cell repertoires in COVID-19. Some clones are missing from TCRdb's copy, which holds only in-frame ones; the method was immunoSEQ multiplex PCR. The sample lists about 250,000 clones; around 82% were seen once. The source material was peripheral blood. Source of these receptors: a man aged 45-65 years with active or convalescent COVID-19.

The chain combines TRBV7-9 with TRBJ1-2; TRBD1 might be the D (6 bases). The CDR3 runs to 15 residues. Germline CDR1 reads SEHNR; CDR2 reads FQNEAQ (reference sequence). V was trimmed by 5 bases and J by 4 bases, leaving 17 bases between them. The CDR3 DNA reads TGTGCCAGCAGCCAATTATCGACAGGCATCTATGGCTACACCTTC. Residues: CASSQLSTGIYGYTF.

The chain employs TRBV7-3 and TRBJ2-2, with 13 bases fitting TRBD2. V trimming: 5 bases; J trimming: 6 bases; junction bases outside the gene matches: 9. The germline V gene has CDR1 SGHTA and CDR2 FQGTGA. CDR3 length equals 17 residues. In DNA, the CDR3 is TGTGCCAGCAGCCTCCCGGGACTAGCGGGGCGCGCCGGGGAGCTGTTTTTT. As protein: CASSLPGLAGRAGELFF.

This chain links TRBV6-5 with TRBJ2-2; maybe TRBD1 (5 bases). There are 13 residues in the CDR3. V lost 7 bases to trimming and J lost 3 bases, with 9 bases between them. Looked up from germline, CDR1 is MNHEY and CDR2 is SVGAGI. For the CDR3, the DNA is TGTGCCAGCAAGCAGGGTGACACCGGGGAGCTGTTTTTT. Translation gives CASKQGDTGELFF.

The chain combines TRBV3-1 (or the pseudogene TRBV3-2) with TRBJ2-6, with D uncertain. The V gene's germline CDR1 is LGHDT and CDR2 YNNKEL (reference sequence). V was shortened by 3 bases and J by 13 bases, with 10 bases between the two germline ends. The CDR3 is made up of 12 amino acids. The CDR3 protein is CASSQPPRVLTF. The DNA of the CDR3 is TGTGCCAGCAGCCAGCCCCCCAGAGTCCTGACTTTC.

The chain links TRBV4-2 to TRBJ2-7; tentative D call: TRBD2 (5 bases). This CDR3 spans 13 amino acids. V dropped 0 bases and J dropped 13 bases, with 16 bases sitting between them. Germline-derived CDR1 and CDR2 are LGHNA and YNFKEQ. The CDR3 loop is CASSQDDRGERYF. CDR3 DNA: TGTGCCAGCAGCCAAGATGATCGGGGAGAAAGATACTTC.

This chain joins TRBV6-2 or TRBV6-3 and TRBJ1-2; D is unclear. V lost 2 bases to trimming and J lost 2 bases, with 9 bases between them. The CDR3 extends over 14 amino acids. Germline V CDR1 and CDR2: MNHEY, SVGEGT. This CDR3 reads CASSYPRRNYGYTF. CDR3 coding DNA: TGTGCCAGCAGTTACCCGCGGAGGAACTATGGCTACACCTTC.

This clone was detected only a few times. The V call is TRBV29-1, the J call TRBJ1-5, with D unclear. Germline V gene lookup returns CDR1 SQVTM and CDR2 ANQGSEA. The ends were cut back, 6 bases at V and 2 bases at J, with 11 bases in the middle. The CDR3 length is 13 residues. The DNA of the CDR3 is TGCAGCGTGCAAGCGTTAGGCAATCAGCCCCAGCATTTT. It specifies CSVQALGNQPQHF.